The entry below gives a single TCR beta chain sequence along with its context. Time point in this sample: pre-treatment sample, taken before nivolumab and TIL therapy. The tumor samples were excised metastases, mostly pleural nodules or supraclavicular lymph nodes. This sample stems from a study of TIL therapy for anti-PD-1-resistant metastatic lung cancer. The immunoSEQ assay was v3. Survey-level samples got approximately 2 million read pairs; deep-level samples got roughly 5-6.5 million. This table comes from immunoSEQ multiplex PCR, and its TCRdb copy is limited to in-frame clones, with some not included. Altogether under 100,000 clones are present, about three fifths being singletons, with the ten largest covering about 10%. Trimming cost V 1 base and J 4 bases; bases outside gene matches: 6. This CDR3 spans 15 amino acids. Germline lookup yields CDR1 SQVTM and CDR2 ANQGSEA.

The TCR was taken from a person aged 25 to 79 with non-small cell lung cancer. The rearrangement links TRBV29-1 to TRBJ2-3; TRBD2 matches at 9 bases. This specimen was tumor tissue, taken at baseline. The CDR3 reads CSVEGWLAGSDTQYF. The CDR3 region has the DNA TGCAGCGTTGAAGGATGGCTAGCGGGGTCAGATACGCAGTATTTT.